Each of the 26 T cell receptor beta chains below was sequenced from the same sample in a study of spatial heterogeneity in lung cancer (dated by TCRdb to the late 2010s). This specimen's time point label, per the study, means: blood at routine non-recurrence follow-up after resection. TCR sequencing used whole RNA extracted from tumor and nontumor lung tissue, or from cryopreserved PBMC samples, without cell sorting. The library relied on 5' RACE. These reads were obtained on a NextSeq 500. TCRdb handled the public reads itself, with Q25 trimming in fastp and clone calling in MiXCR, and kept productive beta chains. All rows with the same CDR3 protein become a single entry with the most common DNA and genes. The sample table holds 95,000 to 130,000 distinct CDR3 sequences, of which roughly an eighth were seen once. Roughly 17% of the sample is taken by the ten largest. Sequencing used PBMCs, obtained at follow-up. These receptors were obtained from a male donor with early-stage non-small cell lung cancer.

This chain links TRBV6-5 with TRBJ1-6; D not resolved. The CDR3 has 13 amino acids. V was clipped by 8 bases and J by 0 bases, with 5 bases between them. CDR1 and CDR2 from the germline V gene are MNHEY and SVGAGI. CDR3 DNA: TGTGCCAGCGGGAGCTCCTATAATTCACCCCTCCACTTT. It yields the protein CASGSSYNSPLHF.

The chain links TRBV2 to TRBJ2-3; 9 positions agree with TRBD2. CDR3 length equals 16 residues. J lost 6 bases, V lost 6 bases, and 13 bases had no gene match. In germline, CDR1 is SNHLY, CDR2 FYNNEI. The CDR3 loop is CASRHGTSQRADTQYF. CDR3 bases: TGTGCCAGCAGACACGGGACTAGCCAACGGGCGGATACGCAGTATTTT. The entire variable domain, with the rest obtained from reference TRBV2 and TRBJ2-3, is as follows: EPEVTQTPSHQVTQMGQEVILRCVPISNHLYFYWYRQILGQKVEFLVSFYNNEISEKSEIFDDQFSVERPDGSNFTLKIRSTKLEDSAMYFCASRHGTSQRADTQYFGPGTRLTVL.

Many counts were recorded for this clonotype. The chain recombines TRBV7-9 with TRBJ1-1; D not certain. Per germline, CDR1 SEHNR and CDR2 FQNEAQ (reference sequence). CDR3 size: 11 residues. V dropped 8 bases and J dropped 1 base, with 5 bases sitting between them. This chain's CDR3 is CASGENTEAFF. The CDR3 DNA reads TGTGCCAGCGGAGAGAACACTGAAGCTTTCTTT.

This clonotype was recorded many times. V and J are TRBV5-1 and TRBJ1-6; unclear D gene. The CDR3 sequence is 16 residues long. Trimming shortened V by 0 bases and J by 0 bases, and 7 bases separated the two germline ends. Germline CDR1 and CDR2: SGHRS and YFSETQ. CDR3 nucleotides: TGCGCCAGCAGCTTGGTGGGGAGCTCCTATAATTCACCCCTCCACTTT. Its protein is CASSLVGSSYNSPLHF.

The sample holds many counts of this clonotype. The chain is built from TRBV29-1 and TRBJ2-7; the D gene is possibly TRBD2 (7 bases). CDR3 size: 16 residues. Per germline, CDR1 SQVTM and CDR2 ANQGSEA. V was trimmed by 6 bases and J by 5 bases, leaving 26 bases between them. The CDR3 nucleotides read TGCAGCGTAAAAGGTTTGGTACAGGGTGGGACTAACGAGCAGTACTTC. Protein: CSVKGLVQGGTNEQYF.

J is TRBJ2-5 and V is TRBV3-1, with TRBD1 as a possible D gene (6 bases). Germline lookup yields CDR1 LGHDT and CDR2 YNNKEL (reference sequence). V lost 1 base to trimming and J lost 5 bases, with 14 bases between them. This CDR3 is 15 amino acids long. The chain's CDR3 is CASSQVMDSHETQYF. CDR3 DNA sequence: TGTGCCAGCAGCCAAGTTATGGACAGCCATGAGACCCAGTACTTC.

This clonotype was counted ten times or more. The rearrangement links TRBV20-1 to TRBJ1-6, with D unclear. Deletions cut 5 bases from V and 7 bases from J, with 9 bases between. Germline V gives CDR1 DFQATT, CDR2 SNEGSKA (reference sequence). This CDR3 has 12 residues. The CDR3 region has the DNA TGCAGTGCTCCGGACGGAAATTCACCCCTCCACTTT. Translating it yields CSAPDGNSPLHF.

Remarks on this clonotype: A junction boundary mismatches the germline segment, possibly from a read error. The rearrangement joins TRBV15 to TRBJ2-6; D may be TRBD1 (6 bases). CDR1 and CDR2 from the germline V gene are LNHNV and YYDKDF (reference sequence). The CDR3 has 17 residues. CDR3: CATSRPTGSSGTNVLTF. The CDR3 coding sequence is TGTGCCACCAGCAGGCCAACAGGGAGCTCTGGGACCAACGTCCTGACTTTC.

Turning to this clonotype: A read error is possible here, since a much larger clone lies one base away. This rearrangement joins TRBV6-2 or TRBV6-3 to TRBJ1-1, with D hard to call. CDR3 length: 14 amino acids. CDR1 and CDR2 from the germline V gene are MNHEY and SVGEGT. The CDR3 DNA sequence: TGTGCCAGCAGTTACGACCGACTGAACACTGGAGCTTTCTTT. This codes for CASSYDRLNTGAFF.

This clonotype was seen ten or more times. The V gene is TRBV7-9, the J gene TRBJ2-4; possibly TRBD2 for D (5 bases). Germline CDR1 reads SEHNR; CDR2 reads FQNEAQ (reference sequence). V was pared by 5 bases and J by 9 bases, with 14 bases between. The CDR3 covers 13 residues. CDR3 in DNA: TGTGCCAGCAGCATCCCGCGGGCCGGCATTCAGTACTTC. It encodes CASSIPRAGIQYF. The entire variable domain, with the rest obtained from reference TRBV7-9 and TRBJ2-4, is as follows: DTGVSQNPRHKITKRGQNVTFRCDPISEHNRLYWYRQTLGQGPEFLTYFQNEAQLEKSRLLSDRFSAERPKGSFSTLEIQRTEQGDSAMYLCASSIPRAGIQYFGAGTRLSVL.

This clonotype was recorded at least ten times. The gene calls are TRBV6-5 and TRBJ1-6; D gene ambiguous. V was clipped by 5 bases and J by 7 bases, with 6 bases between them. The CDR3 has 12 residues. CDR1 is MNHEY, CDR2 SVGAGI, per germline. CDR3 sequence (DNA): TGTGCCAGCAGTGCTATCAATTCACCCCTCCACTTT. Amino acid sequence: CASSAINSPLHF.

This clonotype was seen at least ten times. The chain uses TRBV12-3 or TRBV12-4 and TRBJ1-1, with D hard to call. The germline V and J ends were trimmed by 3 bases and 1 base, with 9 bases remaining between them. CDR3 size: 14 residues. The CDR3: CASSLWGGNTEAFF. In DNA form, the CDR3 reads TGTGCCAGCAGTTTGTGGGGAGGGAACACTGAAGCTTTCTTT.

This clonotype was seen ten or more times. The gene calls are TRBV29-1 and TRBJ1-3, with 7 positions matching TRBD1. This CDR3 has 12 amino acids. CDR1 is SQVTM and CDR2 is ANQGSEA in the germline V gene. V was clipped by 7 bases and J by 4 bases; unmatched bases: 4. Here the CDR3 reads CSAGQSGNTIYF. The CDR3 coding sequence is TGCAGCGCGGGACAGTCCGGAAACACCATATATTTT.

Here the CDR3 reads CASSPLPGNQPQHF. The CDR3 region has the DNA TGTGCCAGCAGTCCTCTACCAGGCAATCAGCCCCAGCATTTT. The chain employs TRBV28 and TRBJ1-5; D unclear. Germline V gives CDR1 MDHEN, CDR2 SYDVKM. The CDR3 spans 14 residues. Trimming removed 5 bases from V and 2 bases from J, with 10 bases in between.

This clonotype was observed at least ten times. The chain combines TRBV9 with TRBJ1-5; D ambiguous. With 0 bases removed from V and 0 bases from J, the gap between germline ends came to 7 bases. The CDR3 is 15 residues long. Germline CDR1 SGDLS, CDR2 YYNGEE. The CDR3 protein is CASSVGAYSNQPQHF. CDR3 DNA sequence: TGTGCCAGCAGCGTAGGAGCTTATAGCAATCAGCCCCAGCATTTT.

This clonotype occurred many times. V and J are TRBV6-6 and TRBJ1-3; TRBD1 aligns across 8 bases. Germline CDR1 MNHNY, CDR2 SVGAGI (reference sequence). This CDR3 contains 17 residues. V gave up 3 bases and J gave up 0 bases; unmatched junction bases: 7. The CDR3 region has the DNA TGTGCCAGCAGTTATCCGACAGGGGCCGACTCTGGAAACACCATATATTTT. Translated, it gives CASSYPTGADSGNTIYF.

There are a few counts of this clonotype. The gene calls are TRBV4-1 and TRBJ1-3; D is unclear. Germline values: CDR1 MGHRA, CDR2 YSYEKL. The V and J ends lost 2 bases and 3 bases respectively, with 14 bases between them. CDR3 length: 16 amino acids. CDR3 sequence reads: CASSQINTGYGNTIYF. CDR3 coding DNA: TGCGCCAGCAGCCAAATCAATACGGGATATGGAAACACCATATATTTT.

The CDR3 spells CASSELIQGETQYF. The CDR3 DNA is TGCGCCAGCAGTGAGCTAATCCAAGGGGAGACCCAGTACTTC. V gene TRBV10-1 combines with J gene TRBJ2-5; D is uncertain. The CDR3 sequence is 14 residues long. The V and J ends lost 2 bases and 5 bases respectively, with 12 bases between them. CDR1 WNHNN and CDR2 SYGVQD come from the germline V gene (reference sequence).

The CDR3 bases are TGCAGTGCTGGCGAGGTCCTAGGCCATGAGCAGTTCTTC. Its translation is CSAGEVLGHEQFF. The chain uses TRBV20-1 and TRBJ2-1; D is uncertain. V shed 5 bases and J shed 8 bases, with 16 bases lying between them. The CDR3 is 13 residues long. The germline gives CDR1 DFQATT, CDR2 SNEGSKA (reference sequence).

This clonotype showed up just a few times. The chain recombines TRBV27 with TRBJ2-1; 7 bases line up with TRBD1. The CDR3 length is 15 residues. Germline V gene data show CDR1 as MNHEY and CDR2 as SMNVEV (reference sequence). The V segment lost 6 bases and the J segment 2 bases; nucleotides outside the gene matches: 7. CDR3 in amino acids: CASSQRGQTYNEQFF. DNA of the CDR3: TGTGCCAGCAGCCAAAGGGGGCAGACCTACAATGAGCAGTTCTTC.

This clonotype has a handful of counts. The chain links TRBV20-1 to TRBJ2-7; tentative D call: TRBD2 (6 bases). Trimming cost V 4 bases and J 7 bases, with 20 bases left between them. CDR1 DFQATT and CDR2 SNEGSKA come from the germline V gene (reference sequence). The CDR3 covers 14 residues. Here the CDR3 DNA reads TGCAGTGCTATCTCGGGACTGCAAACGGGGGAGCAGTACTTC. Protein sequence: CSAISGLQTGEQYF.

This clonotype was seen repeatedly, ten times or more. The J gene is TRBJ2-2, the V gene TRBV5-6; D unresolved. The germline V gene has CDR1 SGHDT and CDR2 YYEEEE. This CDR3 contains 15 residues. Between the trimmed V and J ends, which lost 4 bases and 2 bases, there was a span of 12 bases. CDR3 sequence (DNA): TGTGCCAGCAGCCTTCCGGGCCCCAACACCGGGGAGCTGTTTTTT. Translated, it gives CASSLPGPNTGELFF.

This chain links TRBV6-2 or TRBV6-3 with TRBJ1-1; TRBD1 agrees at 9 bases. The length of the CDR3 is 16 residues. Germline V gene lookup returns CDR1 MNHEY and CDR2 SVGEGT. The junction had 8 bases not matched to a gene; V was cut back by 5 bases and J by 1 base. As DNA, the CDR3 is TGTGCCAGCAGTCAAACCAGGACAGGGGCGAACACTGAAGCTTTCTTT. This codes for CASSQTRTGANTEAFF.

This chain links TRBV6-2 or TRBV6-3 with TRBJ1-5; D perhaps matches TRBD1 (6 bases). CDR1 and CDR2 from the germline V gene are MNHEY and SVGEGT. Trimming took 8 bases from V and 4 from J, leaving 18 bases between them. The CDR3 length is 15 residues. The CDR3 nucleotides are TGTGCCAGCGGGGCCGGACAGCGTATAAATCAGCCCCAGCATTTT. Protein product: CASGAGQRINQPQHF.

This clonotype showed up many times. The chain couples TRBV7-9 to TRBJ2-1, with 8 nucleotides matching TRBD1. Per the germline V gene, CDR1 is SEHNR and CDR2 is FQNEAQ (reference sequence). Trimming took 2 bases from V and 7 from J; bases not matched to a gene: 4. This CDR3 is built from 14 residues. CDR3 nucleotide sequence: TGTGCCAGCAGCTTAAGGCAGGGGGCTAATGAGCAGTTCTTC. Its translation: CASSLRQGANEQFF.

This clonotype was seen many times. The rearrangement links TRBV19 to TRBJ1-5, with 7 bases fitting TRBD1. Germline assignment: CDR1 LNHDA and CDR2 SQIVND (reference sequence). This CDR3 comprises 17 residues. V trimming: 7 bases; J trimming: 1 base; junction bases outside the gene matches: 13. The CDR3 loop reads CASTHSGQSASNQPQHF. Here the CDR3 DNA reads TGTGCCAGTACTCATTCGGGACAGTCGGCGAGCAATCAGCCCCAGCATTTT.